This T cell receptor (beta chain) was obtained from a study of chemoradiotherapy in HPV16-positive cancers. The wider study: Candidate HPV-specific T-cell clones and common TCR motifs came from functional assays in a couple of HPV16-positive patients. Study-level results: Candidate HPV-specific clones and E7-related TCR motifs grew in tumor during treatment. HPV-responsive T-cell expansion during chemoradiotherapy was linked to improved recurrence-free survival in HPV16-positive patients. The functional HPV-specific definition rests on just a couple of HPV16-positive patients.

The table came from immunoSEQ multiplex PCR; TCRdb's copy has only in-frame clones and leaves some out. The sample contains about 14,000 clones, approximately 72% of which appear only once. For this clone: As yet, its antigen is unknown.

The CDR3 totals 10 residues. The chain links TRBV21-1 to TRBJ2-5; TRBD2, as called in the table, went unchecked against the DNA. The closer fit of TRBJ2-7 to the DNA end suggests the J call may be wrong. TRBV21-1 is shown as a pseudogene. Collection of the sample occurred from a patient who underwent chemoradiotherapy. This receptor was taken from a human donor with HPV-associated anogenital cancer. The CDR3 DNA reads TGTGCCAGAGTGCGATACGAGCAGTACTTC. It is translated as CARVRYEQYF.